This T cell receptor beta chain was documented in a study of blood T cell repertoires in COVID-19. Study information: Both acute and convalescent COVID-19 samples were obtained from the United States, Italy and Spain. The cDNA or gDNA used as material had been derived from T cells, B-cell-depleted T cells, or PBMCs.

The authors' processing: From reference gene primer amplification, estimates of nucleated cell counts were derived. The protocol was immunoSEQ multiplex PCR, while the TCRdb copy is restricted to in-frame clones and leaves out a portion. Clonal size and the V and J genes are those of that table, whereas D and trimming came from the DNA. The sample carries under 300,000 clones, nearly 90% recorded once. V gave up 8 bases and J gave up 5 bases; unmatched junction bases: 11. The CDR3 length is 14 residues. CDR1 and CDR2 (germline): SNHLY, FYNNEI. J is TRBJ1-1 and V is TRBV2, with TRBD1 matching 7 bases. The receptor was derived from a woman in her thirties or forties who had recovered from COVID-19. The sample consisted of peripheral blood. This chain's CDR3 is CASPKGAGQTEAFF. The DNA of the CDR3 is TGTGCCAGCCCAAAAGGGGCGGGACAGACTGAAGCTTTCTTT.